This entry concerns a single TCR beta chain. There is no known antigen for this receptor. The sample holds no much larger clone one base away, and base qualities are not on file. TCRbeta CDR3 regions were amplified from genomic DNA using the immunoSEQ Assay, a bias-controlled multiplex PCR. Per the source publication's procedure: The number of nucleated cells in each sample was estimated by amplification of reference gene primers within the assay. Sequence reads were collapsed and filtered to measure the absolute abundance of every unique TCRbeta CDR3 rearrangement. For each sample, productive Simpson clonality was calculated as the square root of Simpson's diversity index across productive rearrangements. TCRdb retrieved this table from immuneACCESS and kept in-frame rearrangements only. Not all clones are present; in checked studies, unresolved V genes account for under half, and no reason is known for the remainder. D and trimming were read from the DNA, whereas the V and J calls and clone size are those reported in that table. Here the sample has around 200,000 clones; about 83% occur a single time. The ten largest clones capture roughly 8.2% of the sample.

V is cut by 2 bases and J by 7 bases, and the space between the germline ends is 12 bases. CDR3 length: 15 amino acids, cysteine to phenylalanine. Of all the DNA, just the CDR3 is kept, 45 bases in frame from base 1. CDR1 and CDR2 (SGHTA, FQGNSA) derive from the germline V gene. This sample was included in a study of blood T cell repertoires in COVID-19 (dated by TCRdb to 2018 to 2020). About the study as a whole: Collaborator samples came from the United States, Italy and Spain and covered acute and convalescent phases of COVID-19. The dataset comprised deeply sampled blood TCRbeta repertoires from subjects exposed to, actively infected with, or recovered from COVID-19. Where HLA class I and class II types were available, the types were taken from metadata supplied by the sample provider, not from assay-based typing. The samples were drawn from two sources: the first 160 participants of the ongoing ImmuneRACE study, and 1,200 or so subjects contributed by 6 global collaborators. Sample metadata almost always included a de-identified subject ID, COVID-19 status, age in years and sex. The repertoires were released in a freely available public database meant as a resource for research on the immune response to SARS-CoV-2. The material from the prospective study consisted of cDNA or gDNA derived from T cells, B-cell-depleted T cells, or PBMCs.

Whole blood was collected in K2EDTA tubes by collaborating institutions according to the institutions' own protocols. For TCRbeta analysis, collaborator samples were shipped as frozen whole blood, as isolated PBMCs, or as DNA extracted from either sample type. The investigation overall reported the following: The quantity of clinical and demographic metadata differed by source and by participant and was supplied without curation.

The specimen was peripheral blood. Recombination connected TRBV7-2 to TRBJ1-6; too little of a D gene remains to name it. This clonotype originated in a woman aged 45-65 years with acute or convalescent COVID-19. The CDR3 protein: CASSLFGRQNSPLHF. The bases read TGTGCCAGCAGCTTATTTGGCAGGCAGAATTCACCCCTCCACTTT.